Given below is one TCR beta chain in context. The clone's antigen remains unknown. Per-base qualities were not stored, and no clone one base away is much larger. As encoded in the germline V gene, CDR1 is MNHEY while CDR2 is SVGAGI. V drops 6 bases and J drops 2 bases, leaving 14 bases in between. Spanning cysteine to phenylalanine, the CDR3 consists of 14 amino acids. The only DNA kept is the CDR3, 42 bases in frame from the first base. Patients with autoimmune disease history or receiving systemic immunosuppression were excluded from the trial. Peripheral blood for TCR sequencing was collected from all dose cohorts at baseline, on cycle 4 day 1, and on cycle 7 day 1. The samples were drawn from a first-in-human, open-label, multicenter phase I dose-escalation trial of ivuxolimab. Adults with locally advanced or metastatic melanoma, renal cell, hepatocellular, or head and neck squamous cell carcinoma were enrolled in the trial. CD4+ and CD8+ T cells were sorted separately from peripheral blood before TCR sequencing.

This entry is derived from a study of OX40 agonist ivuxolimab in advanced cancers. Looking at the study overall: Ivuxolimab was an agonistic, fully human IgG2 monoclonal antibody directed against OX40 (CD134), a costimulatory receptor. The dose-escalation cohort was almost 85% male with a mean age of roughly 62 years, ranging from roughly 20 to 80. Of the roughly 53 patients in dose escalation, 19 had hepatocellular carcinoma, some 15 had melanoma, 9 had renal cell carcinoma and 9 had head and neck cancer. Peripheral TCRbeta sequencing was intended to test whether TCR sequence diversity was altered and clonal T-cell expansion was caused by ivuxolimab. Prior anti-PD-1, anti-PD-L1 or anti-CTLA-4 therapy was permitted, and checkpoint inhibitors had been received by less than 45% of dose-escalation patients. The monotherapy dose-escalation portion (N of about 47 patients) of the phase I ivuxolimab trial is reported in the paper. Intravenous ivuxolimab was administered to patients every 2 weeks at six dose levels: 0.01, 0.1, 0.3, 1.5, 3 and 10 mg/kg. Partial responses were achieved by three dose-escalation patients, of whom one had hepatocellular carcinoma and two had cutaneous melanoma.

What the research found in general, with its limitations: After ivuxolimab, CD8+ T cells had more expanded clones than CD4+ T cells on average. Low levels of normalized T-cell clonal expansion were also seen in some patients who did not respond. The antigen specificity of the clonally expanded peripheral T cells was not determined. At doses from 0.1 to 3.0 mg/kg, clonal expansion was seen in both CD4+ and CD8+ blood T cells between baseline and week 6. In the 0.1-3.0 mg/kg groups, partial responders had among the lowest normalized peripheral clonal expansion, particularly in CD8+ T cells.

To sequence the TCRbeta CDR3 region, genomic DNA was isolated from the sorted cells. The immunoSEQ Assay was used to sequence the TCRbeta CDR3 regions. Sourced from immuneACCESS, this table was stored by TCRdb with only in-frame sequences that have V and J called. A share of the clones is absent; for the studies checked, an unresolved V gene accounts for under half, and the remainder has no known explanation. The sample includes 95,000 to 150,000 clones, with approximately 92% observed a single time. Less than 0.2% of the sample is held by the ten biggest clonotypes. The clonotype originates from an adult with an advanced solid tumor such as melanoma, head and neck, liver or kidney cancer. Sequenced here: CD4+ or CD8+ T cells sorted from blood, sampled in a trial of the OX40 agonist ivuxolimab. Rearrangement joined TRBV6-5 to TRBJ2-7, with the D gene call left open. Here the CDR3 is given as CASSRATVTYEQYF. The DNA sequence is given as TGTGCCAGCAGCCGAGCAACAGTAACCTACGAGCAGTACTTC.